Sequencing of this TCR beta chain was carried out in a study of cytomegalovirus exposure and HLA in healthy donors. The PCR used 60 Vbeta and 13 Jbeta primers. The repertoire was sequenced with immunoSEQ multiplex PCR; TCRdb's copy has only in-frame clones and lacks some. The table lists about 160,000 clones, 68% of them singletons. Per the germline V gene, CDR1 is SGHRS and CDR2 is YFSETQ. V lost 4 bases and J lost 10, with 20 bases in between. This CDR3 is 14 amino acids long. The V gene is TRBV5-1, the J gene TRBJ1-1; D might be TRBD1 (5 bases). The sequence derives from a man between 50 and 59 years old in good health and CMV-seronegative. Specimen: PBMCs. This chain's CDR3 is CASSPGGGAVVAFF. CDR3 sequence (DNA): TGCGCCAGCAGCCCAGGAGGAGGGGCGGTCGTAGCTTTCTTT.